Listed below are T cell receptor beta chains from one sample, sequenced in a study of T cell repertoires in cytomegalovirus infection. TCRdb ran MiXCR on the reads and lists one entry per CDR3 protein. The data contain approximately 630,000 distinct CDR3 sequences, roughly 24% of them seen just once; the ten biggest clones take up less than 9.5%. Sequences were obtained from CD8+ T cells from PBMCs. These receptors originate from a human donor in good health (CMV status not recorded). Some clones in this sample may be carry-over from other donors' samples. Both conserved end residues are part of each CDR3. The order of the fields is clone size, V gene, D gene, J gene, CDR3 protein, CDR3 DNA. D genes are given only for firm matches. Rows give clone size only sometimes, using once, few, many, or a class for an expanded clone.

size: -; V: TRBV6-2/TRBV6-3; D: TRBD2; J: TRBJ2-7; CDR3: CASSYSRTSGSYEQYF; DNA: TGTGCCAGCAGTTACTCAAGGACTAGCGGTTCCTACGAGCAGTACTTC
size: -; V: TRBV29-1; D: TRBD1; J: TRBJ1-1; CDR3: CSATGGNEAFF; DNA: TGCAGCGCCACAGGGGGCAATGAAGCTTTCTTT
size: many; V: TRBV7-9; D: -; J: TRBJ1-5; CDR3: CASSLRRSYSNQPQHF; DNA: TGTGCCAGCAGCTTACGACGGTCTTATAGCAATCAGCCCCAGCATTTT
size: few; V: TRBV10-3; D: -; J: TRBJ1-1; CDR3: CAISGRTVNTEAFF; DNA: TGTGCCATCAGTGGGCGGACAGTCAACACTGAAGCTTTCTTT
size: few; V: TRBV14; D: -; J: TRBJ2-5; CDR3: CASSQLTGYKRQETQYF; DNA: TGTGCCAGCAGCCAACTAACAGGCTATAAACGGCAAGAGACCCAGTACTTC
size: -; V: TRBV4-3; D: -; J: TRBJ2-5; CDR3: CASSQDRSTQIGETQYF; DNA: TGCGCCAGCAGCCAAGATCGTTCGACTCAAATAGGGGAGACCCAGTACTTC
size: few; V: TRBV6-2/TRBV6-3; D: -; J: TRBJ2-5; CDR3: CASGGTLRGETQYF; DNA: TGTGCCAGCGGGGGGACACTCAGAGGAGAGACCCAGTACTTC
size: many; V: TRBV5-4; D: -; J: TRBJ2-1; CDR3: CASSLVTSFGNEQFF; DNA: TGTGCCAGCAGCTTGGTGACTAGTTTTGGGAATGAGCAGTTCTTC
size: -; V: TRBV6-6; D: TRBD2; J: TRBJ2-1; CDR3: CASKERGAYNEQFF; DNA: TGTGCCAGCAAAGAGCGGGGGGCCTACAATGAGCAGTTCTTC
size: -; V: TRBV10-3; D: -; J: TRBJ2-7; CDR3: CAISEPGNSYEQYF; DNA: TGTGCCATCAGTGAGCCGGGCAACTCCTACGAGCAGTACTTC
size: many; V: TRBV28; D: -; J: TRBJ1-2; CDR3: CASSLEVSLDGYTF; DNA: TGTGCCAGCAGTTTAGAAGTCTCTTTGGACGGCTACACCTTC
size: few; V: TRBV28; D: TRBD2; J: TRBJ2-5; CDR3: CASLDSGATQETQYF; DNA: TGTGCCAGCCTTGACAGCGGGGCCACTCAAGAGACCCAGTACTTC
size: many; V: TRBV12-3/TRBV12-4; D: TRBD2; J: TRBJ2-1; CDR3: CASSSGWDYADNEQFF; DNA: TGTGCCAGCAGTTCCGGATGGGACTACGCTGACAATGAGCAGTTCTTC
size: -; V: TRBV18; D: TRBD1; J: TRBJ2-5; CDR3: CASSPGQVNPETQYF; DNA: TGTGCCAGCTCACCAGGACAGGTTAACCCGGAGACCCAGTACTTC
size: -; V: TRBV29-1; D: TRBD2; J: TRBJ2-1; CDR3: CSVAVRLAKGNNEQFF; DNA: TGCAGCGTCGCAGTAAGACTAGCGAAAGGGAACAATGAGCAGTTCTTC
size: few; V: TRBV7-9; D: -; J: TRBJ1-1; CDR3: CASSLEEGSLMNTEAFF; DNA: TGTGCCAGCAGCTTAGAGGAGGGCAGCCTCATGAACACTGAAGCTTTCTTT
size: -; V: TRBV7-8; D: TRBD2; J: TRBJ2-3; CDR3: CAAVPSGDTDTQYF; DNA: TGTGCCGCCGTACCTAGCGGGGACACAGATACGCAGTATTTT
size: few; V: TRBV29-1; D: TRBD1; J: TRBJ1-2; CDR3: CSVEKGQGAHGYTF; DNA: TGCAGCGTTGAAAAGGGACAGGGGGCACATGGCTACACCTTC
size: -; V: TRBV7-4; D: -; J: TRBJ1-5; CDR3: CVSEKGGVSNQPQHF; DNA: TGTGTCAGCGAAAAAGGAGGGGTTAGCAATCAGCCCCAGCATTTT
size: -; V: TRBV7-6; D: -; J: TRBJ2-3; CDR3: CASGYTVETQYF; DNA: TGTGCCAGCGGTTATACGGTAGAAACGCAGTATTTT
size: few; V: TRBV20-1; D: -; J: TRBJ1-1; CDR3: CSAMAGMGTEAFF; DNA: TGCAGTGCTATGGCGGGGATGGGCACTGAAGCTTTCTTT
size: once; V: TRBV7-2; D: -; J: TRBJ2-1; CDR3: CANTPLNEQFF; DNA: TGTGCCAACACCCCCTTAAATGAGCAGTTCTTC
size: few; V: TRBV7-6; D: -; J: TRBJ2-6; CDR3: CASSLVTGTGANVLTF; DNA: TGTGCCAGCAGCTTAGTGACAGGTACTGGGGCCAACGTCCTGACTTTC
size: many; V: TRBV7-2; D: TRBD2; J: TRBJ2-1; CDR3: CASSHAGGSYNEQFF; DNA: TGTGCCAGCAGCCACGCCGGGGGGTCCTACAATGAGCAGTTCTTC
size: -; V: TRBV4-1; D: -; J: TRBJ2-2; CDR3: CASSQDRAFLNTGELFF; DNA: TGCGCCAGCAGCCAAGATAGGGCCTTTTTAAACACCGGGGAGCTGTTTTTT
size: few; V: TRBV6-2/TRBV6-3; D: TRBD2; J: TRBJ2-3; CDR3: CASSYPSGWTDTQYF; DNA: TGTGCCAGCAGCTATCCTAGCGGGTGGACAGATACGCAGTATTTT
size: -; V: TRBV5-4; D: TRBD2; J: TRBJ2-2; CDR3: CASSPGTSGASELFF; DNA: TGTGCCAGCAGCCCAGGGACTAGCGGGGCCTCTGAGCTGTTTTTT
size: -; V: TRBV6-1; D: -; J: TRBJ2-3; CDR3: CASSLEGASPDTQYF; DNA: TGTGCCAGCAGTCTGGAGGGGGCGAGCCCAGATACGCAGTATTTT